This TCR beta chain was identified in a study of cytomegalovirus exposure and HLA in healthy donors. Whole-study findings and limits: Several of the most significant clusters were apparently associated with common viral pathogens in a later analysis. Later analysis identified about 18,000 TCR beta sequences associated with HLA alleles, using a false discovery rate threshold of 0.05. Under in vitro conditions, a few CMV-associated chains were confirmed as specific for CMV antigens.

This CDR3 is 16 amino acids long. Regarding donors, all were healthy bone marrow donors. PCR involved 60 Vbeta and 13 Jbeta primers. Using immunoSEQ multiplex PCR, the repertoire was profiled, and TCRdb retains in-frame clones only, with some absent. The profile shows 150,000 or so clones, about three quarters of them singletons. Points on this clone: The antigen remains undetermined.

This receptor was obtained from a male donor in good health and CMV-seronegative. The chain recombines TRBV21-1 with TRBJ2-7; no check of the table's D call, TRBD2, against the DNA was made. TRBV21-1 is a pseudogene locus. The sample taken for sequencing was PBMCs. CDR3 bases: TGTGCCAGCAGCGAGGGAGCGGGGGGGGGTTTTGGCGAGCAGTACTTC. Translated: CASSEGAGGGFGEQYF.